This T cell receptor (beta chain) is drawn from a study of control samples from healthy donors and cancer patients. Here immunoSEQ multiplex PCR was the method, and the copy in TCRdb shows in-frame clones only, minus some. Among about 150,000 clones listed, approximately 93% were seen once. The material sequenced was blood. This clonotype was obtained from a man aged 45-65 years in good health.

For the CDR3, the DNA is TGTGCCAGTATCCGACAGGGGTTTACTAGCGGAGGGGTGAGCACAGATACGCAGTATTTT. As protein: CASIRQGFTSGGVSTDTQYF. The chain combines TRBV27 with TRBJ2-3, with D possibly being TRBD1 or TRBD2 (8 bases each). Trimming shortened V by 9 bases and J by 0 bases, and 31 bases separated the two germline ends. CDR3 length: 20 amino acids. Germline lookup yields CDR1 MNHEY and CDR2 SMNVEV (reference sequence).